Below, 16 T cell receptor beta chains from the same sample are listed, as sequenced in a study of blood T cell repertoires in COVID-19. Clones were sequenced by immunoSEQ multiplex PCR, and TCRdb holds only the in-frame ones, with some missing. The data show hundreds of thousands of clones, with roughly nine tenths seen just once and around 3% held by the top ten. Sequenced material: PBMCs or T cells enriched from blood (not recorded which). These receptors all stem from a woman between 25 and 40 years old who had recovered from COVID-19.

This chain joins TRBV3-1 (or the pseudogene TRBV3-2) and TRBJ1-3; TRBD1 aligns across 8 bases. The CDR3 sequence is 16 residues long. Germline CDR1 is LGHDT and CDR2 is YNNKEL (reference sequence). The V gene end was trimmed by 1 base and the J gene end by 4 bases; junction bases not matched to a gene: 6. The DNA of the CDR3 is TGTGCCAGCAGCCAAGTCGGACAGGGTAACGGAAACACCATATATTTT. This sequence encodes CASSQVGQGNGNTIYF.

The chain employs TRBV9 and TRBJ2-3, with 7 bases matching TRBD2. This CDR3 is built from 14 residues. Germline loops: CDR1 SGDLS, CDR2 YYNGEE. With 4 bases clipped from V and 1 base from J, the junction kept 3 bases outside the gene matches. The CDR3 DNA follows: TGTGCCAGCAGCCCGGGGGGTGGCACAGATACGCAGTATTTT. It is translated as CASSPGGGTDTQYF.

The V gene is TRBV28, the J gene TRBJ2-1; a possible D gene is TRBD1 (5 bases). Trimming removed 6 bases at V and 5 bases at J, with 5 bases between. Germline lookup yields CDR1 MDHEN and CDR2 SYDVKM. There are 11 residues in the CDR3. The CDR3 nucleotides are TGTGCCAGCAGGGACAACAATGAGCAGTTCTTC. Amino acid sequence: CASRDNNEQFF.

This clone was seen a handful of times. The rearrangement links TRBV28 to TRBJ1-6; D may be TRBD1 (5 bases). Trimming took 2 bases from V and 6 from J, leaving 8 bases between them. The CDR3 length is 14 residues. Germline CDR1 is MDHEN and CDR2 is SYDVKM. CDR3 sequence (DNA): TGTGCCAGCAGTTTACTAGGGGCTAATTCACCCCTCCACTTT. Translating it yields CASSLLGANSPLHF.

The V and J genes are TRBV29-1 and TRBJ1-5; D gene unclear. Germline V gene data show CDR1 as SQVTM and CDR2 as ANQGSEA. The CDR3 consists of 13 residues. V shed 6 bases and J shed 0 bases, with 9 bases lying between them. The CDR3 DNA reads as TGCAGCGTGCGAACAGATAGCAATCAGCCCCAGCATTTT. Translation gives CSVRTDSNQPQHF.

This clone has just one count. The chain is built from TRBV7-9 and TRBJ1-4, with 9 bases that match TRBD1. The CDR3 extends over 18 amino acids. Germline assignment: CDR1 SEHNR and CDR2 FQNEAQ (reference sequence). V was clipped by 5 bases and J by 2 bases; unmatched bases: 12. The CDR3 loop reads CASSVTGGSPGTNEKLFF. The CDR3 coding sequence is TGTGCCAGCAGCGTGACAGGGGGAAGCCCCGGGACTAATGAAAAACTGTTTTTT.

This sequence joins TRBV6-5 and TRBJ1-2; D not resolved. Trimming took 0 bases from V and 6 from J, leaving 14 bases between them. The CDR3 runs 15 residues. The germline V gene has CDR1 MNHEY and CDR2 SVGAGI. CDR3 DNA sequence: TGTGCCAGCAGTTACTCGGAGGGCGTCCCTAATGGCTACACCTTC. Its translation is CASSYSEGVPNGYTF.

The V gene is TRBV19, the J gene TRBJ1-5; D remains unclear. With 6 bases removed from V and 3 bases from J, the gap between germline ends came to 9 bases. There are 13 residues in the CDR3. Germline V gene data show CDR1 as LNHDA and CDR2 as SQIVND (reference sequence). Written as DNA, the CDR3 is TGTGCCAGTAGCGTCAGTATCAATCAGCCCCAGCATTTT. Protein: CASSVSINQPQHF.

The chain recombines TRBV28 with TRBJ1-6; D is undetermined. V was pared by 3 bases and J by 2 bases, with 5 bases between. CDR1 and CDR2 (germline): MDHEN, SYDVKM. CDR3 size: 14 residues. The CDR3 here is CASSFRAYNSPLHF. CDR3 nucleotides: TGTGCCAGCAGTTTTCGGGCCTATAATTCACCCCTCCACTTT.

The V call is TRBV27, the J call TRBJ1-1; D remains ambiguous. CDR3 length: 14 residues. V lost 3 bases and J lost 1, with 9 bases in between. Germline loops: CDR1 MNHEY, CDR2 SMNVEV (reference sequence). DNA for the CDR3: TGTGCCAGCAGTTTTCAGACGGGGAACACTGAAGCTTTCTTT. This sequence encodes CASSFQTGNTEAFF.

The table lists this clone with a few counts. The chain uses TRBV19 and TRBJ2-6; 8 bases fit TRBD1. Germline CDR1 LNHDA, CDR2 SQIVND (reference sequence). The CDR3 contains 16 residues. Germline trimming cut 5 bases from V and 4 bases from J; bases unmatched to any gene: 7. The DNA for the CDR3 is TGTGCCAGTAGTGCTCAGGGGGCGGGAGGGGCCAACGTCCTGACTTTC. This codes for CASSAQGAGGANVLTF. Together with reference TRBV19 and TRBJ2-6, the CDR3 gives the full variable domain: DGGITQSPKYLFRKEGQNVTLSCEQNLNHDAMYWYRQDPGQGLRLIYYSQIVNDFQKGDIAEGYSVSREKKESFPLTVTSAQKNPTAFYLCASSAQGAGGANVLTFGAGSRLTVL.

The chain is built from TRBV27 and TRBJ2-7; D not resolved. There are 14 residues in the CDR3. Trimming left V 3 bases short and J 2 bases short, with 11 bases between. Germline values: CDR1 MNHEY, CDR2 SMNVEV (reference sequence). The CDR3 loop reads CASSFGQNPYEQYF. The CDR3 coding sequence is TGTGCCAGCAGTTTTGGCCAGAATCCCTACGAGCAGTACTTC.

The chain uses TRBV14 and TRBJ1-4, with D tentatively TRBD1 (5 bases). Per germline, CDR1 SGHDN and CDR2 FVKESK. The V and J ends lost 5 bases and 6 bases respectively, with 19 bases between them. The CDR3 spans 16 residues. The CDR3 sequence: CASSGLFGGGHEKLFF. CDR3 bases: TGTGCCAGCAGCGGATTATTTGGGGGGGGTCATGAAAAACTGTTTTTT.

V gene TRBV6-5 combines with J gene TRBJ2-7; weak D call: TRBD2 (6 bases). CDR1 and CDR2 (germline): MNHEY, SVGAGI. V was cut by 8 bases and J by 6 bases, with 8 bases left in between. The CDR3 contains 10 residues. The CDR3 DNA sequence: TGTGCCAGCGGGGGGACCGAGCAGTACTTC. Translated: CASGGTEQYF.

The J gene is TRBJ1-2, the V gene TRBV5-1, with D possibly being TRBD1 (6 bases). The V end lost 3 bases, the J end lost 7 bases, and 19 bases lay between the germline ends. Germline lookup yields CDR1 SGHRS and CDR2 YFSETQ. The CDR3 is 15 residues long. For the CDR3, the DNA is TGCGCCAGCAGCTCGGACAGCCCCTCCATTGGTGGCTACACCTTC. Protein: CASSSDSPSIGGYTF.

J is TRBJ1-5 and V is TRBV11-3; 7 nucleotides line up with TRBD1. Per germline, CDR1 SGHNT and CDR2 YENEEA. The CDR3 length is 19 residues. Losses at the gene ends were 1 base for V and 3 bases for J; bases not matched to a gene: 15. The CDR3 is CASSLGVDRAPYLNQPQHF. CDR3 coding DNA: TGTGCCAGCAGCTTAGGGGTTGACAGGGCACCTTACCTCAATCAGCCCCAGCATTTT.